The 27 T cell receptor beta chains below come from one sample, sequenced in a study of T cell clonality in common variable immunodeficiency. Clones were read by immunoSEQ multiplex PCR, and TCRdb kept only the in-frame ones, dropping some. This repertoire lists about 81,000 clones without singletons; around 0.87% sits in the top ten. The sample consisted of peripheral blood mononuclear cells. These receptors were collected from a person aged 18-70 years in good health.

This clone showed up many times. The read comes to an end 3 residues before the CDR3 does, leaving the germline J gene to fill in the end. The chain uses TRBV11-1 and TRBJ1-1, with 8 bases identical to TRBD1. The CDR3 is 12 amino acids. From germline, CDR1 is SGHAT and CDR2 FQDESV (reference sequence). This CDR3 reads CASSSGQDSAFF. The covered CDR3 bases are TGTGCCAGCAGCTCGGGACAGGACTCA.

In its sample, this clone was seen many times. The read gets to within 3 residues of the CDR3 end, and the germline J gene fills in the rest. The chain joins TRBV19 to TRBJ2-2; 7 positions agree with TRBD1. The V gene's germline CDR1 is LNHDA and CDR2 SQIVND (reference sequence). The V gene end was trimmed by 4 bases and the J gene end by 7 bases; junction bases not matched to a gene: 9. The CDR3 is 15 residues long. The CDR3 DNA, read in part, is TGTGCCAGTAGTACACCGGGACAGAGGGTCGGGGAG. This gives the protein CASSTPGQRVGE. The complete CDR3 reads CASSTPGQRVGELFF.

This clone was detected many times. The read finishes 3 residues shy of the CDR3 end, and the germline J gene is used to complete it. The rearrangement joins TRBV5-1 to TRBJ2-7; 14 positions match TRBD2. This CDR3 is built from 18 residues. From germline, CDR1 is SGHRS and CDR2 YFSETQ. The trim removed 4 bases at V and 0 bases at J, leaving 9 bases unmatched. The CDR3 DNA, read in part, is TGCGCCAGCAGCACCGGACTAGCGGGAGGTCGGAGCTCCTACGAG. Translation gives CASSTGLAGGRSSYE. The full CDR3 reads CASSTGLAGGRSSYEQYF.

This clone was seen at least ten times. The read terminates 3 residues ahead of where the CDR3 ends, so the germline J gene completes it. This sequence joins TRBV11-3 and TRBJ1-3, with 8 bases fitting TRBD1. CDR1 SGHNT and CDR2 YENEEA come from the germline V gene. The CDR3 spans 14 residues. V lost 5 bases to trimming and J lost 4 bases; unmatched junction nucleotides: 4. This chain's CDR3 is CASSHRTGGNTIYF. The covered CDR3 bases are TGTGCCAGCAGCCACCGGACAGGGGGAAACACC.

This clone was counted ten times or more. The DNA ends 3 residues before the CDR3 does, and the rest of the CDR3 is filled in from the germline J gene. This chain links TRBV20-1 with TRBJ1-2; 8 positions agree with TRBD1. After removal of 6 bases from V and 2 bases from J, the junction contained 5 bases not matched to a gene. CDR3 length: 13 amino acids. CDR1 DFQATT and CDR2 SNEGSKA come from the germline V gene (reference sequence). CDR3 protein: CSAWTGLNYGYTF. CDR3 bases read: TGCAGTGCCTGGACAGGGCTCAACTATGGC.

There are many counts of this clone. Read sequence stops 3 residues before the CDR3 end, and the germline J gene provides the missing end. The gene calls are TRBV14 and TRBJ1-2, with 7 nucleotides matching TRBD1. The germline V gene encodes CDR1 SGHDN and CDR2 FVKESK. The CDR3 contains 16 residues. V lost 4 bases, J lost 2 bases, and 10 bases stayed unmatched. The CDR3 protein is CASSPGGRGRNYGYTF. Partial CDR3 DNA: TGTGCCAGCAGCCCAGGTGGGAGGGGGCGAAACTATGGC.

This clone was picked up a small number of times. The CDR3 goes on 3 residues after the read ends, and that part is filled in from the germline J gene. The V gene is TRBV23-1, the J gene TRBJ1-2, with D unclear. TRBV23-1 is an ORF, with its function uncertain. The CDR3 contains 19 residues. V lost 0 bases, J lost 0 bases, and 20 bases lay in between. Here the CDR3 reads CASSQSAEVLERANYGYTF. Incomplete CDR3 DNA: TGCGCCAGCAGTCAATCTGCGGAGGTCTTAGAGCGAGCTAACTATGGC.

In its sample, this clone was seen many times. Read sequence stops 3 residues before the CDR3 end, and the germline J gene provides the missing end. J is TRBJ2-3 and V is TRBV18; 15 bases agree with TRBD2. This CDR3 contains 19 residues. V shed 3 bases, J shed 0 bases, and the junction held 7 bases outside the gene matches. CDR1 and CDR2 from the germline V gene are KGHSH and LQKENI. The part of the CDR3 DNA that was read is TGTGCCAGCTCACCCGGACTAGCGGGAGGGCCGTCTAGCACAGATACG. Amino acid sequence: CASSPGLAGGPSSTDT. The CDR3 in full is CASSPGLAGGPSSTDTQYF.

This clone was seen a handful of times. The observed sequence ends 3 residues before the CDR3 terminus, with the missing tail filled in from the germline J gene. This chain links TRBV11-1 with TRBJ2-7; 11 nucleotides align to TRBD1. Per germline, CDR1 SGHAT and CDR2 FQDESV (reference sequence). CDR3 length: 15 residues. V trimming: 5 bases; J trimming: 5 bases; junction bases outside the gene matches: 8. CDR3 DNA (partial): TGTGCCAGCAGCCCGTGGGACAGGGGGTCCCACGAG. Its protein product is CASSPWDRGSHE. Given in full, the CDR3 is CASSPWDRGSHEQYF.

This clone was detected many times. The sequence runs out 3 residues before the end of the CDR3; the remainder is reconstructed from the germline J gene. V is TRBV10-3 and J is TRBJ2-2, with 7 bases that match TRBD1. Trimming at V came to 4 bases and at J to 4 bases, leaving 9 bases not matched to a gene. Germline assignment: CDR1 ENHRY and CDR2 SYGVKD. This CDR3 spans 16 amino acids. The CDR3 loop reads CAISALQGTSTGELFF. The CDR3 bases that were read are TGTGCCATCAGTGCTTTACAGGGGACGTCCACCGGGGAG.

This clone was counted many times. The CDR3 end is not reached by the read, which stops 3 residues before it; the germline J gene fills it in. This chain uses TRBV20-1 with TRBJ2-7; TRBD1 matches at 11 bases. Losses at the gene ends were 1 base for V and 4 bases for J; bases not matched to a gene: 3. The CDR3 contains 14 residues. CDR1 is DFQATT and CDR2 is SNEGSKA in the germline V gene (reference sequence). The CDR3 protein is CSARADRGRYEQYF. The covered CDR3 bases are TGCAGTGCTAGAGCGGACAGGGGGCGGTACGAG.

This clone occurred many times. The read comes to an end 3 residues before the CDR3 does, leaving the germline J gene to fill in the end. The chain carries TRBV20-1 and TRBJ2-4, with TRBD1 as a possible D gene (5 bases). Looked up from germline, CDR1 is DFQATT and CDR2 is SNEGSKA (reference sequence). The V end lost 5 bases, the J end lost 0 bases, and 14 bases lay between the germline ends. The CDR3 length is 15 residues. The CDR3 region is CSASSPGLAKNIQYF. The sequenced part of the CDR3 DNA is TGCAGTGCTTCCAGCCCAGGGCTAGCCAAAAACATT.

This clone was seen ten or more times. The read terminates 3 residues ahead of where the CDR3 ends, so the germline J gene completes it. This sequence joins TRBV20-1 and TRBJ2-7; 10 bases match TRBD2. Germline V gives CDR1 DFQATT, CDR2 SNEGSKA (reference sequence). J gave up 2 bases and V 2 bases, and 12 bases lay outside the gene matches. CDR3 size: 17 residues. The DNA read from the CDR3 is TGCAGTGCTAGACCTCGTTATAGCGGGAGGCTAACCTACGAG. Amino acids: CSARPRYSGRLTYE. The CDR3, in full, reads CSARPRYSGRLTYEQYF.

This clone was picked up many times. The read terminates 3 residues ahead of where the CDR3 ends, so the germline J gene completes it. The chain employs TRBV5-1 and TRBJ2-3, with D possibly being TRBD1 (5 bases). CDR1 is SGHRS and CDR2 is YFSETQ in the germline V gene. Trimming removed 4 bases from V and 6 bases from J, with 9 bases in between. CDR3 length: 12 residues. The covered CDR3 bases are TGCGCCAGCAGCGTAGGGGTGGATACG. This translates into CASSVGVDT. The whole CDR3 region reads CASSVGVDTQYF.

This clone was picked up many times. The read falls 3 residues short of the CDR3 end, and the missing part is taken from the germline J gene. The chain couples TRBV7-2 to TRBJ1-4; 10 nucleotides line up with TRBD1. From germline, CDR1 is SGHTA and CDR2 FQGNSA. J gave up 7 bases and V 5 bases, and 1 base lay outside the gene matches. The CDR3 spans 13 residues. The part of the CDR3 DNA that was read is TGTGCCAGCAGCCGGGACAGGGGTGAAAAA. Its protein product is CASSRDRGEK. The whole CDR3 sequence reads CASSRDRGEKLFF.

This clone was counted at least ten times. The sequenced CDR3 bases are TGTGCCAGCAATCTCAGGAACCAAGAGACC. Translating it yields CASNLRNQET. The whole CDR3 protein is CASNLRNQETQYF. This chain joins TRBV12-3 or TRBV12-4 and TRBJ2-5, with D unclear. The DNA ends 3 residues before the CDR3 does, and the rest of the CDR3 is filled in from the germline J gene. V was clipped by 7 bases and J by 0 bases, with 9 bases between them. The CDR3 runs 13 residues.

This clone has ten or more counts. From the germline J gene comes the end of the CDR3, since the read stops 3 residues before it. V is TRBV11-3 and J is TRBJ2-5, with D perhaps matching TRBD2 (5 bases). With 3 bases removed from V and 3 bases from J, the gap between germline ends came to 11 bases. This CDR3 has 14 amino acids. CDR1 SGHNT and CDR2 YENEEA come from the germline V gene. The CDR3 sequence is CASSLRDGEETQYF. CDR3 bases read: TGTGCCAGCAGCTTGCGAGACGGGGAAGAGACC.

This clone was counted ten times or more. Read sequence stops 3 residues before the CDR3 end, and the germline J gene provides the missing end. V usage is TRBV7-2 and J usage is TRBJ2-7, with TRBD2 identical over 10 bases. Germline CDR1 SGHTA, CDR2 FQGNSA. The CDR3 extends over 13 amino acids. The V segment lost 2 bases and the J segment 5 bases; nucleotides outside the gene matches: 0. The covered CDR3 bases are TGTGCCAGCAGCTTAACTAGCGGGAACGAG. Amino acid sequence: CASSLTSGNE. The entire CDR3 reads CASSLTSGNEQYF.

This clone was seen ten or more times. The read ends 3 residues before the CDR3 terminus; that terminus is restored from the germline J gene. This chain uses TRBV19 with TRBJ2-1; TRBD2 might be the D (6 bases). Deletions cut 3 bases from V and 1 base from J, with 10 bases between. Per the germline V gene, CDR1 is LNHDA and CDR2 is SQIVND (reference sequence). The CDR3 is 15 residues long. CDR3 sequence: CASSMSGPSYNEQFF. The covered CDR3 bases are TGTGCCAGTAGTATGAGCGGGCCTTCCTACAATGAG.

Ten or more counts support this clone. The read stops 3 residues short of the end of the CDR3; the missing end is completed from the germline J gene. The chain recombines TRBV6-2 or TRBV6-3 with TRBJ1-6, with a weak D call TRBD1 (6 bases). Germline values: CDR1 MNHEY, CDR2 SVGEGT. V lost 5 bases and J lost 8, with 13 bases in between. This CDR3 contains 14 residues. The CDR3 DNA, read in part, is TGTGCCAGCAGTGTGGGACAATCTTATTCACCC. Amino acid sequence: CASSVGQSYSP. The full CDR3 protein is CASSVGQSYSPLHF.

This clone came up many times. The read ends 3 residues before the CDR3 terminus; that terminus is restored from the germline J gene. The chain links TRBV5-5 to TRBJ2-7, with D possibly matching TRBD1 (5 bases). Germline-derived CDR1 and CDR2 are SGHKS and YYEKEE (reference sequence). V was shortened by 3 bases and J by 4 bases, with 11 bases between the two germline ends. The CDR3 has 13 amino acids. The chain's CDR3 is CASSSGQGYEQYF. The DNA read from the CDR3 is TGTGCCAGCAGCTCTGGCCAGGGTTACGAG.

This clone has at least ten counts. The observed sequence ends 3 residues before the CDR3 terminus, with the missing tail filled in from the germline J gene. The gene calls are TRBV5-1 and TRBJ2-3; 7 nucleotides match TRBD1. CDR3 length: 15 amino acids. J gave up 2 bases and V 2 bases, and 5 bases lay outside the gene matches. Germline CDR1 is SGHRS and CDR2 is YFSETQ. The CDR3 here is CASSFRDSLTDTQYF. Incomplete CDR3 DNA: TGCGCCAGCAGCTTCCGGGACAGCCTCACAGATACG.

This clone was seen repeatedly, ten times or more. This CDR3 reads CASSQASGTGGYEQYF. CDR3 DNA, as far as it was read: TGTGCCAGCAGCCAGGCCTCCGGGACAGGGGGCTACGAG. The rearrangement uses TRBV14 and TRBJ2-7; 11 nucleotides line up with TRBD1. The read stops 3 residues short of the end of the CDR3; the missing end is completed from the germline J gene. After removal of 3 bases from V and 3 bases from J, the junction contained 7 bases not matched to a gene. The V gene's germline CDR1 is SGHDN and CDR2 FVKESK. CDR3 length: 16 amino acids.

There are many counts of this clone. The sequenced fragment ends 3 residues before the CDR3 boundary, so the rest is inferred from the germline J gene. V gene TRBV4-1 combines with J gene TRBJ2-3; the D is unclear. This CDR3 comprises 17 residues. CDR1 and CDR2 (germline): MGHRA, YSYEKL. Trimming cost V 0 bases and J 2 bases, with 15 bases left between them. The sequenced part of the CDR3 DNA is TGCGCCAGCAGCCAAGATACCCACCCTACCCCCACAGATACG. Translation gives CASSQDTHPTPTDT. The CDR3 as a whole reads CASSQDTHPTPTDTQYF.

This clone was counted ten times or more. This CDR3 is CASSFREGVGYEQYF. The part of the CDR3 DNA that was read is TGTGCCAGCAGCTTCCGGGAGGGGGTCGGCTACGAG. The rearrangement uses TRBV7-8 and TRBJ2-7; TRBD2 matches at 8 bases. The read ends 3 residues shy of where the CDR3 ends; the end is completed using the germline J gene. The CDR3 has 15 amino acids. The germline V gene has CDR1 SGHVS and CDR2 FQNEAQ. V trimming: 3 bases; J trimming: 3 bases; junction bases outside the gene matches: 7.

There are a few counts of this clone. CDR3 bases read: TGCAGTGTTAGGGAGCGGGAGGGCCTCGGGAATGAG. Protein sequence: CSVREREGLGNE. In full, the CDR3 reads CSVREREGLGNEQFF. This chain joins TRBV20-1 and TRBJ2-1; 10 positions match TRBD2. The CDR3 extends 3 residues past the end of the read, so its final part is completed from the germline J gene. Germline V gene lookup returns CDR1 DFQATT and CDR2 SNEGSKA (reference sequence). The CDR3 spans 15 residues. With 7 bases clipped from V and 7 bases from J, the junction kept 13 bases outside the gene matches.

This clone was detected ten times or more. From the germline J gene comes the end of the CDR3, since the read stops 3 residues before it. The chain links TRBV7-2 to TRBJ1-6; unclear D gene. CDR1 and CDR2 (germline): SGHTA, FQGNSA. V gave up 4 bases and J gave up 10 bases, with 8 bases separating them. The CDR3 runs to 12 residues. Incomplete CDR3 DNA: TGTGCCAGCAGCTCCCTCCGGTCACCC. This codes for CASSSLRSP. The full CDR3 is CASSSLRSPLHF.